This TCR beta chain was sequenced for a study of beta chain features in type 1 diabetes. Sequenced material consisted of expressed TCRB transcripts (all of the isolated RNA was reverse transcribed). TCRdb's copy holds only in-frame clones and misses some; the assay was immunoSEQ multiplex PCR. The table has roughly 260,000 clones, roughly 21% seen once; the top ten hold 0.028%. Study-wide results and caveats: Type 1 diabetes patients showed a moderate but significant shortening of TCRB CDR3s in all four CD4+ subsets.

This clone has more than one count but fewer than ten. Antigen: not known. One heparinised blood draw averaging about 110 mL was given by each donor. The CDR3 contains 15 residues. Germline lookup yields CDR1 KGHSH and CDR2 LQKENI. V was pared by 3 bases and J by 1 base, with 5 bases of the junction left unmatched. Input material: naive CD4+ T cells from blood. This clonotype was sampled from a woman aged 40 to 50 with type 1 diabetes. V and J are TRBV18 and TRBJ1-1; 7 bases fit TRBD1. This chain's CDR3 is CASSPRGQPNTEAFF. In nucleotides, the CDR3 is TGTGCCAGCTCACCGCGGGGACAGCCGAACACTGAAGCTTTCTTT.